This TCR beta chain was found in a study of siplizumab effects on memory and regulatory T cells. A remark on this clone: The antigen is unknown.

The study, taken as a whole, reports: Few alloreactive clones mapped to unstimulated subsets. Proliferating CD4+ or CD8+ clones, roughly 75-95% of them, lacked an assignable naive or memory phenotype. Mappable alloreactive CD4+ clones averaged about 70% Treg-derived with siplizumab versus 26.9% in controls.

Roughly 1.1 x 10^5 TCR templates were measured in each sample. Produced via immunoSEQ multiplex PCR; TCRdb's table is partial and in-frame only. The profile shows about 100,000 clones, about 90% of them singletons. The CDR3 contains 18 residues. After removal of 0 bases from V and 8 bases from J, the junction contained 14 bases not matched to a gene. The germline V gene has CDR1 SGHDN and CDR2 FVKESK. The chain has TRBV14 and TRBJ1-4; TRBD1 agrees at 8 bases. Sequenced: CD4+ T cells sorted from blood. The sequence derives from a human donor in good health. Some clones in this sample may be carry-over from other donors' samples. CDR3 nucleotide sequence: TGTGCCAGCAGCCAAGAATTCTCCCCAACAGGGGGGAGGGAAAAACTGTTTTTT. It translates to CASSQEFSPTGGREKLFF.